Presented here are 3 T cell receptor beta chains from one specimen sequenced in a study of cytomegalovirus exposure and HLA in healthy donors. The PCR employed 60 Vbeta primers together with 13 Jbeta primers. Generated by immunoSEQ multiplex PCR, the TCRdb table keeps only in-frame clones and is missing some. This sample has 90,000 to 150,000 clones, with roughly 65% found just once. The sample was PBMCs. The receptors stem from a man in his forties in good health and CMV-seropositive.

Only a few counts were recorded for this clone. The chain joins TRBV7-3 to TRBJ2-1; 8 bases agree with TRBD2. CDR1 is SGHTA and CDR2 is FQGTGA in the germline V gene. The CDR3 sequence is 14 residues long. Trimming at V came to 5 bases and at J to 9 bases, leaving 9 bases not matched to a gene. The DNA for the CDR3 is TGTGCCAGCAGCCCGGGGGGGGCCGCCTTTGAGCAGTTCTTC. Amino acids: CASSPGGAAFEQFF.

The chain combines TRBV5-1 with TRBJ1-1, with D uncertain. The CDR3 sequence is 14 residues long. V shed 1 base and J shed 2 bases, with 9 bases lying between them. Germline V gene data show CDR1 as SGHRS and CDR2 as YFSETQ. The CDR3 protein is CASSLSRPNTEAFF. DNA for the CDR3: TGCGCCAGCAGCTTGAGCAGGCCAAACACTGAAGCTTTCTTT.

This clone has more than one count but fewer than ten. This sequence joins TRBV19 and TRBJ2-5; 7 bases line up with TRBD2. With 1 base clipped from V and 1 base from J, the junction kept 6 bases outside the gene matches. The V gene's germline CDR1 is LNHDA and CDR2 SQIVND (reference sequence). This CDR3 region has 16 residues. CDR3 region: CASSIVASGPQETQYF. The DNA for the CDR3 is TGTGCCAGTAGTATAGTGGCTAGCGGTCCCCAAGAGACCCAGTACTTC.